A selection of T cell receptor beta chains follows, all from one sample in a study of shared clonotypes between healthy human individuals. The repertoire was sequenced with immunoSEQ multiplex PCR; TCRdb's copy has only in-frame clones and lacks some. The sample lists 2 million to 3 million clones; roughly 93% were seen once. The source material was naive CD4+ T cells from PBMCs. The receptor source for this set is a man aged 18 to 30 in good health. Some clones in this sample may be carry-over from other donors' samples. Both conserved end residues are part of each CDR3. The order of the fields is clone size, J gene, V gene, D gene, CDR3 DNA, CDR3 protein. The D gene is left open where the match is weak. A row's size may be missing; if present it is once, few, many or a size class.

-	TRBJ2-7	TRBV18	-	TGTGCCAGCTCACTGAAGGGGGACGAGCAGTACTTC	CASSLKGDEQYF
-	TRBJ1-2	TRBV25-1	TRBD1	TGTGCCAGCAGTGAAATAGGAACAGGGGTCTATGGCTACACCTTC	CASSEIGTGVYGYTF
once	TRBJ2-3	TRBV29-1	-	TGCAGCGTTGAAGGGGCTAGGGCCACAGATACGCAGTATTTT	CSVEGARATDTQYF
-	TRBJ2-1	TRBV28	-	TGTGCCAGCACCTCCGAGGGGCTGGGGCACAATGAGCAGTTCTTC	CASTSEGLGHNEQFF
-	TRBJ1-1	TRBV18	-	TGTGCCAGCTCGCCCGGATCAGGCTATAACACTGAAGCTTTCTTT	CASSPGSGYNTEAFF
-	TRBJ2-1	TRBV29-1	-	TGCAGCGTTGTTGGTGCGGACTATAGCTCCTACAATGAGCAGTTCTTC	CSVVGADYSSYNEQFF
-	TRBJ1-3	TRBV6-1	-	TGTGCCAGCAGTGAAAGGTTTTCTGGAAACACCATATATTTT	CASSERFSGNTIYF
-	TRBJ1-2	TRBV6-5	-	TGTGCCAGCAGTTACGAGCGTGGAGGGTATGGCTACACCTTC	CASSYERGGYGYTF
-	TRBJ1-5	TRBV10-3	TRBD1	TGTGCCGCCCAGGGGGCGAATCAGCCCCAGCATTTT	CAAQGANQPQHF
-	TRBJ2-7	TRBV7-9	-	TGTGCCAGCAGCCCTAGGGGCTCTGGTACCTACGAGCAGTACTTC	CASSPRGSGTYEQYF
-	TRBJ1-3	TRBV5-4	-	TGTGCCAGCAGCTTGTGGGGATCTGGAAACACCATATATTTT	CASSLWGSGNTIYF
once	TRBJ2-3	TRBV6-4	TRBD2	TGTGCCAGCAGTGACGAGGCGGGAGTGTATACGCAGTATTTT	CASSDEAGVYTQYF
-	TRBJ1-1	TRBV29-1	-	TGCAGCGTAGACGGGGCGATGAACACTGAAGCTTTCTTT	CSVDGAMNTEAFF
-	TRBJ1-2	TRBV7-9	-	TGTGCCAGCAGCTACGGGGTGACGGCCTCAACCTTC	CASSYGVTASTF
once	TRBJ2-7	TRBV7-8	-	TGTGCCAGCAGCGATGGGGCAGGGGGGTTTTACGAGCAGTACTTC	CASSDGAGGFYEQYF
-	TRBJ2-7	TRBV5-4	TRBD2	TGTGCCAGCAGCTTGGCTAGCGGGTACGAGCAGTACTTC	CASSLASGYEQYF
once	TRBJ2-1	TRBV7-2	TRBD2	TGTGCCAGCAGCTCGGGACTAGCTTATTACAATGAGCAGTTCTTC	CASSSGLAYYNEQFF
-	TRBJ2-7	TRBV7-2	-	TGTGCCAGCAGCAAAAGCCCAGGTGCCTACGAGCAGTACTTC	CASSKSPGAYEQYF
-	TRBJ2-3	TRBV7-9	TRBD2	TGTGCCAGCAGCCAGGCGACTAGCGGGACCCCAGATACGCAGTATTTT	CASSQATSGTPDTQYF
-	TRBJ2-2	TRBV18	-	TGTGCCAGCTCACCTGCCAACACCGGGGAGCTGTTTTTT	CASSPANTGELFF
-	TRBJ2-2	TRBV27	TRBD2	TGTGCCAGCAGTTTAAGGGGACTAGCGAACACCGGGGAGCTGTTTTTT	CASSLRGLANTGELFF
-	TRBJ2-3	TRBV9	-	TGTGCCAGCAGCCTCCTCGGCAGCACAGATACGCAGTATTTT	CASSLLGSTDTQYF
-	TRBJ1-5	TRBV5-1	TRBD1	TGCGCCAGCAGCTCAGGACAGGGCCAGGTGGAGCCCCAGCATTTT	CASSSGQGQVEPQHF
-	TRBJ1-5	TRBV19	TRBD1	TGTGCCAGTAGGGGGGACAGCCTAGCAGGCAATCAGCCCCAGCATTTT	CASRGDSLAGNQPQHF
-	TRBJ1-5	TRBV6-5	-	TGTGCCAGCAGCAATGTGGCGGGGGGAGACCAGCCCCAGCATTTT	CASSNVAGGDQPQHF
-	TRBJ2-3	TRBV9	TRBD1	TGTGCCAGCAGCCCAGGGACAGGGGCTTCGGGTAGCACAGATACGCAGTATTTT	CASSPGTGASGSTDTQYF
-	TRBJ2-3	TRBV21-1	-	TGTGCCAGCAGCAATAGCGGGAGAAGTACAGATACGCAGTATTTT	CASSNSGRSTDTQYF
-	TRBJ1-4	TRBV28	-	TGTGCCAGCAGTCCTTTCAGAACAGGGCCCGCATACAATGAAAAACTGTTTTTT	CASSPFRTGPAYNEKLFF
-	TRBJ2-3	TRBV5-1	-	TGCGCCAGCAGCTTCCTGGCAACGCAGTATTTT	CASSFLATQYF
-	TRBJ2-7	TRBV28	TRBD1	TGTGCCAGCAGTCCCTTCCCGGGACAGGGGACACCCTACGAGCAGTACTTC	CASSPFPGQGTPYEQYF
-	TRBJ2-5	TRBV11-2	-	TGTGCCAGCAGCTTAGTCGAGACCCAGTACTTC	CASSLVETQYF
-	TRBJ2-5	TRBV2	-	TGTGCCAGCATCATTGGGAGGACGAGGGAAGAGACCCAGTACTTC	CASIIGRTREETQYF
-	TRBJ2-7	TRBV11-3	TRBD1	TGTGCCAGCAGCTTGACAGGGGTCTCCTACGAGCAGTACTTC	CASSLTGVSYEQYF
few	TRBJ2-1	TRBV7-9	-	TGTGCCAGCAGCTTCACAACAAGCGGGTCCTCCTACAATGAGCAGTTCTTC	CASSFTTSGSSYNEQFF
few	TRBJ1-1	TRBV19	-	TGTGCCAGTAGTATTGAATTCACTGAAGCTTTCTTT	CASSIEFTEAFF
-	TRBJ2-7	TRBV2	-	TGTGCCAGCTCCCCTAATGGTTCCTACGAGCAGTACTTC	CASSPNGSYEQYF
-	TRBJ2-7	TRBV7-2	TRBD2	TGTGCCAGCAGCTTAGTCGGGGAGGGAGAGCAGTACTTC	CASSLVGEGEQYF
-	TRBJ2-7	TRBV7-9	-	TGTGCCAGCAGCCCTACAGGCTACGAGCAGTACTTC	CASSPTGYEQYF
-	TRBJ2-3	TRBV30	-	TGTGCCTGGAGTGTGGGACATTCGACGCAGTATTTT	CAWSVGHSTQYF
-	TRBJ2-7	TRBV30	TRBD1	TGTGCCGTGACCGGGACAGGGGACGGCGAGCAGTACTTC	CAVTGTGDGEQYF
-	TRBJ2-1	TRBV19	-	TGTGCCAGTAGTCGGGACTTCTCGACGGGGAATGAGCAGTTCTTC	CASSRDFSTGNEQFF
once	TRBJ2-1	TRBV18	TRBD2	TGTGCCAGCTCCCTACTAGCGGGAGTCTACAATGAGCAGTTCTTC	CASSLLAGVYNEQFF
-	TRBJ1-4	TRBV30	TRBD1	TGTGCCTGGACCAGGACAGGGGAAAAACTGTTTTTT	CAWTRTGEKLFF
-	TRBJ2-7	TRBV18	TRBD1	TGTGCCAGCTCACCGGAACGGGGACAGGGAATTGAGCAGTACTTC	CASSPERGQGIEQYF
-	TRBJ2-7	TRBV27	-	TGTGCCAGCAGTTCCCGGGTCCGGGCCCCTCCCGGCGAGCAGTACTTC	CASSSRVRAPPGEQYF
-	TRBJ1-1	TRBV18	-	TGTGCCAGCTCATACCCTTTGGGGACTGAAGCTTTCTTT	CASSYPLGTEAFF